A selection of T cell receptor beta chains follows, all from one sample in a study of T-cell reconstitution after alpha-beta-depleted transplantation in children. A single record per CDR3 protein comes from TCRdb applying MiXCR to the PCR reads. The sample has 200,000 or so distinct CDR3 sequences; 6.3% are singletons. The input for sequencing was PBMCs, taken before TCRalphabeta/CD19-depleted stem cell transplant. Every receptor here comes from a girl under three years old with combined immunodeficiency, due to receive a stem cell transplant. The CDR3 runs from the conserved cysteine through the conserved F or W. D genes are given only for firm matches.

cdr3_aa j_call d_call v_call
CSATGTGMMSNQPQHF TRBJ1-5 TRBD1 TRBV20-1
CASSLAGSYNEQFF TRBJ2-1 . TRBV12-3/TRBV12-4
CASSLAGEQTQYF TRBJ2-5 TRBD2 TRBV6-5
CAISREGPRETQYF TRBJ2-5 TRBD2 TRBV10-3
CASSLDPGGDGYTF TRBJ1-2 . TRBV4-3
CSVEPGGWYGYTF TRBJ1-2 TRBD1 TRBV29-1
CASNERPRLHGRYGYTF TRBJ1-2 . TRBV7-3
CSATLGDLGANVLTF TRBJ2-6 . TRBV20-1
CASSEETSGTFPLTYEQYF TRBJ2-7 TRBD2 TRBV7-8
CASSLGRSLIDTQYF TRBJ2-3 . TRBV9
CASSLMGAPGDIQYF TRBJ2-4 . TRBV12-3/TRBV12-4
CASSHRQVNTEAFF TRBJ1-1 . TRBV4-2
CSARDPPRQGSSPLHF TRBJ1-6 TRBD1 TRBV20-1
CASSVLPGMVSEQFF TRBJ2-1 . TRBV11-2
CASSLQGSGGYTF TRBJ1-2 . TRBV7-9
CASSPRGGGIQETQYF TRBJ2-5 TRBD2 TRBV4-2
CASRNGIYEQYF TRBJ2-7 . TRBV27
CASSAGPNQPQHF TRBJ1-5 . TRBV7-2
CASYHYEQYF TRBJ2-7 . TRBV6-1
CASSQVNEQYF TRBJ2-7 . TRBV3-1
CASSLRGVYNEQFF TRBJ2-1 TRBD2 TRBV28
CASSRTGGGGNTEAFF TRBJ1-1 TRBD1 TRBV5-1
CSVGGLAGGPPDTQYF TRBJ2-3 TRBD2 TRBV29-1
CSVLGLQGYGYTF TRBJ1-2 . TRBV29-1
CASSLGAAYGYTF TRBJ1-2 . TRBV7-6
CSARGYGAGYRNEQFF TRBJ2-1 TRBD2 TRBV20-1
CASSAPVSNEQFF TRBJ2-1 . TRBV9
CSARDRGSNEQFF TRBJ2-1 TRBD1 TRBV20-1
CASSSSIAGEETQYF TRBJ2-5 TRBD2 TRBV12-3/TRBV12-4
CASAGTDTQYF TRBJ2-3 . TRBV21-1
CASSYSTDRQYSNQLQHF TRBJ1-5 TRBD1 TRBV6-2/TRBV6-3
CASSLMGFLENEPQYF TRBJ2-3 . TRBV28
CSANLAGELNEQFF TRBJ2-1 TRBD2 TRBV29-1
CATSDTAGTVTQYF TRBJ2-5 . TRBV24-1
CSVHDPSGGNIQYF TRBJ2-4 TRBD2 TRBV29-1
CASSQDPQDQPQHF TRBJ1-5 . TRBV3-1
CASIRTGTGVTDTQYF TRBJ2-3 . TRBV5-5
CASSQAAVAGVAYEQYF TRBJ2-7 TRBD2 TRBV4-1
CASSKERFSYEQYF TRBJ2-7 . TRBV5-1
CASSLFDTGELFF TRBJ2-2 . TRBV5-1
CASSLDGTHYNEQFF TRBJ2-1 . TRBV7-8
CASSFGVDYGYTF TRBJ1-2 . TRBV27
CASTLTGWYEQYF TRBJ2-7 TRBD1 TRBV28
CASSSPGNEQFF TRBJ2-1 . TRBV12-3/TRBV12-4
CASSPYLQGNTEAFF TRBJ1-1 . TRBV5-1
CASSFPPGGSSYNEQFF TRBJ2-1 TRBD2 TRBV5-4
CATSDGTSGFF TRBJ2-1 TRBD2 TRBV24-1
CASSPGTDSRQPQHF TRBJ1-5 . TRBV27
CASSQYFREDSTDTQYF TRBJ2-3 . TRBV14
CASSDTYQPQHF TRBJ1-5 . TRBV6-2/TRBV6-3
CASSPISTGGTEAFF TRBJ1-1 . TRBV4-1
CASEAGEGFADTQYF TRBJ2-3 TRBD2 TRBV19